Listed below are T cell receptor beta chains from one sample, sequenced in a study of blood T cell repertoires in COVID-19. This table comes from immunoSEQ multiplex PCR, and its TCRdb copy is limited to in-frame clones, with some not included. The sample shows over 90,000 clones, 84% of them seen only once. The specimen sequenced was peripheral blood. The source is a human donor in a cohort sampled during active or convalescent COVID-19. Each CDR3 is given with its conserved first and last residue. The D gene is left open where the match is weak. A clone size is listed for some rows: how often the clone was seen (once, few, many), or a class if it is expanded.

d_call: -
clone_size: -
j_call: TRBJ1-5
v_call: TRBV28
cdr3_aa: CASSPGGAGNQPQHF
cdr3_nt: TGTGCCAGCAGCCCCGGGGGGGCTGGGAATCAGCCCCAGCATTTT

d_call: -
clone_size: -
j_call: TRBJ1-5
v_call: TRBV5-1
cdr3_aa: CASSWTVDQPQHF
cdr3_nt: TGCGCCAGCAGCTGGACTGTTGATCAGCCCCAGCATTTT

d_call: -
clone_size: -
j_call: TRBJ1-4
v_call: TRBV15
cdr3_aa: CATSSGEKLFF
cdr3_nt: TGTGCCACCAGTAGCGGTGAAAAACTGTTTTTT

d_call: TRBD1
clone_size: once
j_call: TRBJ1-4
v_call: TRBV4-2
cdr3_aa: CASSFTGTGDEKLFF
cdr3_nt: TGTGCCAGCAGCTTCACCGGGACAGGGGATGAAAAACTGTTTTTT

d_call: TRBD1
clone_size: -
j_call: TRBJ1-2
v_call: TRBV5-1
cdr3_aa: CASSLGQTGGYTF
cdr3_nt: TGCGCCAGCAGCTTGGGGCAGACAGGGGGCTACACCTTC

d_call: -
clone_size: once
j_call: TRBJ1-4
v_call: TRBV7-8
cdr3_aa: CASSHTPGLHEKLFF
cdr3_nt: TGTGCCAGCAGTCACACACCGGGACTTCATGAAAAACTGTTTTTT

d_call: TRBD2
clone_size: -
j_call: TRBJ2-7
v_call: TRBV7-9
cdr3_aa: CASSPGRGGYEQYF
cdr3_nt: TGTGCCAGCAGCCCGGGGAGGGGCGGCTACGAGCAGTACTTC

d_call: -
clone_size: -
j_call: TRBJ1-2
v_call: TRBV7-3
cdr3_aa: CASSLSGRGLYGYTF
cdr3_nt: TGTGCCAGCAGCTTATCGGGCAGGGGCCTCTATGGCTACACCTTC

d_call: -
clone_size: -
j_call: TRBJ1-5
v_call: TRBV6-6
cdr3_aa: CASSWDTSSNQPQHF
cdr3_nt: TGTGCCAGCAGTTGGGACACCTCGAGCAATCAGCCCCAGCATTTT

d_call: TRBD1
clone_size: -
j_call: TRBJ2-3
v_call: TRBV5-1
cdr3_aa: CASSIDRAISTDTQYF
cdr3_nt: TGCGCCAGCAGCATAGACAGGGCCATTAGCACAGATACGCAGTATTTT

d_call: -
clone_size: -
j_call: TRBJ2-1
v_call: TRBV29-1
cdr3_aa: CSVEGLGFLRDEQFF
cdr3_nt: TGCAGCGTTGAAGGACTTGGGTTCCTCCGGGATGAGCAGTTCTTC

d_call: TRBD1
clone_size: -
j_call: TRBJ1-4
v_call: TRBV18
cdr3_aa: CASSPVFRDRGEKLFF
cdr3_nt: TGTGCCAGCTCACCAGTCTTCCGGGACAGGGGTGAAAAACTGTTTTTT

d_call: -
clone_size: -
j_call: TRBJ1-3
v_call: TRBV18
cdr3_aa: CASSRRTDNTIYF
cdr3_nt: TGTGCCAGCTCACGACGTACAGACAACACCATATATTTT

d_call: -
clone_size: -
j_call: TRBJ2-1
v_call: TRBV7-8
cdr3_aa: CASSLPRRDEQFF
cdr3_nt: TGTGCCAGCAGCTTACCCCGCAGGGATGAGCAGTTCTTC

d_call: TRBD2
clone_size: -
j_call: TRBJ2-5
v_call: TRBV28
cdr3_aa: CASSLTGLAGGPGETQYF
cdr3_nt: TGTGCCAGCAGTTTAACGGGACTAGCGGGGGGGCCAGGGGAGACCCAGTACTTC

d_call: TRBD2
clone_size: few
j_call: TRBJ2-5
v_call: TRBV18
cdr3_aa: CASSGSGGPRETQYF
cdr3_nt: TGTGCCAGCTCAGGGTCGGGGGGGCCCCGCGAGACCCAGTACTTC

d_call: -
clone_size: -
j_call: TRBJ1-6
v_call: TRBV28
cdr3_aa: CASRGGYNSPLHF
cdr3_nt: TGTGCCAGTAGGGGTGGCTATAATTCACCCCTCCACTTT

d_call: TRBD2
clone_size: once
j_call: TRBJ2-5
v_call: TRBV6-5
cdr3_aa: CASRAGTRRQETQYF
cdr3_nt: TGTGCCAGCAGGGCAGGGACTAGGCGTCAAGAGACCCAGTACTTC

d_call: TRBD2
clone_size: -
j_call: TRBJ2-1
v_call: TRBV2
cdr3_aa: CASKGLAAYNEQFF
cdr3_nt: TGTGCCAGCAAGGGACTAGCGGCCTACAATGAGCAGTTCTTC

d_call: TRBD1
clone_size: -
j_call: TRBJ1-3
v_call: TRBV2
cdr3_aa: CASSIRGKDSGNTIYF
cdr3_nt: TGTGCCAGCAGTATCAGGGGGAAGGACTCTGGAAACACCATATATTTT

d_call: TRBD1
clone_size: -
j_call: TRBJ2-7
v_call: TRBV4-1
cdr3_aa: CASSQDQAGGRSYEQYF
cdr3_nt: TGCGCCAGCAGCCAAGATCAGGCAGGGGGACGGTCCTACGAGCAGTACTTC

d_call: -
clone_size: -
j_call: TRBJ2-1
v_call: TRBV6-2/TRBV6-3
cdr3_aa: CASSPRKGGNEQFF
cdr3_nt: TGTGCCAGCAGTCCCCGGAAAGGCGGCAATGAGCAGTTCTTC

d_call: -
clone_size: -
j_call: TRBJ1-3
v_call: TRBV19
cdr3_aa: CASWGPSSGNTIYF
cdr3_nt: TGTGCCAGTTGGGGCCCGAGCTCTGGAAACACCATATATTTT

d_call: -
clone_size: many
j_call: TRBJ1-1
v_call: TRBV4-1
cdr3_aa: CASSQGEVAGNTEAFF
cdr3_nt: TGCGCCAGCAGCCAAGGCGAAGTTGCGGGCAACACTGAAGCTTTCTTT

d_call: -
clone_size: -
j_call: TRBJ1-6
v_call: TRBV11-2
cdr3_aa: CASSPNPEGSPLHF
cdr3_nt: TGTGCCAGCAGTCCCAACCCGGAGGGCTCACCCCTCCACTTT

d_call: TRBD1
clone_size: -
j_call: TRBJ1-6
v_call: TRBV19
cdr3_aa: CASRDGTGSIGGNSPLHF
cdr3_nt: TGTGCCAGTAGGGACGGGACAGGCAGTATCGGGGGGAATTCACCCCTCCACTTT

d_call: -
clone_size: few
j_call: TRBJ1-1
v_call: TRBV19
cdr3_aa: CASTPQRLTEAFF
cdr3_nt: TGTGCCAGTACCCCGCAGAGGCTCACTGAAGCTTTCTTT

d_call: TRBD1
clone_size: few
j_call: TRBJ2-5
v_call: TRBV14
cdr3_aa: CASSQGTGGVETQYF
cdr3_nt: TGTGCCAGCAGCCAGGGGACAGGGGGCGTGGAGACCCAGTACTTC

d_call: -
clone_size: once
j_call: TRBJ1-5
v_call: TRBV11-1
cdr3_aa: CASSSGFSNQPQHF
cdr3_nt: TGTGCCAGCAGCTCCGGTTTTAGCAATCAGCCCCAGCATTTT

d_call: TRBD1
clone_size: -
j_call: TRBJ1-2
v_call: TRBV4-2
cdr3_aa: CASSETGFYGYTF
cdr3_nt: TGTGCCAGCAGCGAGACAGGGTTCTATGGCTACACCTTC

d_call: -
clone_size: -
j_call: TRBJ2-3
v_call: TRBV3-1/TRBV3-2
cdr3_aa: CASSQEGRYGDTQYF
cdr3_nt: TGTGCCAGCAGCCAAGAGGGGCGCTACGGGGATACGCAGTATTTT

d_call: TRBD1
clone_size: -
j_call: TRBJ2-2
v_call: TRBV5-1
cdr3_aa: CASSLSGQGHTGELFF
cdr3_nt: TGCGCCAGCAGCTTGAGCGGACAGGGGCACACCGGGGAGCTGTTTTTT

d_call: TRBD1
clone_size: -
j_call: TRBJ1-6
v_call: TRBV5-1
cdr3_aa: CASSFTGTVQNSPLHF
cdr3_nt: TGCGCCAGCAGCTTCACCGGGACAGTTCAGAATTCACCCCTCCACTTT

d_call: TRBD2
clone_size: -
j_call: TRBJ2-2
v_call: TRBV11-2
cdr3_aa: CASSIRLAGDTGELFF
cdr3_nt: TGTGCCAGCAGCATTCGACTAGCGGGGGACACCGGGGAGCTGTTTTTT

d_call: TRBD1
clone_size: -
j_call: TRBJ2-2
v_call: TRBV7-3
cdr3_aa: CASSWTGGKNTGELFF
cdr3_nt: TGTGCCAGCAGCTGGACAGGGGGGAAGAACACCGGGGAGCTGTTTTTT

d_call: -
clone_size: -
j_call: TRBJ2-2
v_call: TRBV6-1
cdr3_aa: CASSDEQWGPGELFF
cdr3_nt: TGTGCCAGCAGTGACGAACAATGGGGGCCAGGGGAGCTGTTTTTT

d_call: TRBD2
clone_size: -
j_call: TRBJ2-1
v_call: TRBV5-5
cdr3_aa: CASSLGASGGDEQFF
cdr3_nt: TGTGCCAGCAGCTTGGGGGCTAGCGGGGGCGATGAGCAGTTCTTC

d_call: -
clone_size: -
j_call: TRBJ2-3
v_call: TRBV5-4
cdr3_aa: CASSFGGRGTDTQYF
cdr3_nt: TGTGCCAGCAGCTTTGGGGGCCGGGGCACAGATACGCAGTATTTT

d_call: TRBD2
clone_size: -
j_call: TRBJ2-2
v_call: TRBV10-3
cdr3_aa: CAISPLRGANTGELFF
cdr3_nt: TGTGCCATCAGCCCCTTGCGGGGGGCCAACACCGGGGAGCTGTTTTTT

d_call: TRBD1
clone_size: -
j_call: TRBJ2-2
v_call: TRBV9
cdr3_aa: CASSVEGAPTGELFF
cdr3_nt: TGTGCCAGCAGCGTAGAGGGGGCGCCCACCGGGGAGCTGTTTTTT

d_call: TRBD1
clone_size: -
j_call: TRBJ1-5
v_call: TRBV10-3
cdr3_aa: CAISETGEVNQPQHF
cdr3_nt: TGTGCCATCAGTGAGACAGGGGAGGTCAATCAGCCCCAGCATTTT

d_call: -
clone_size: -
j_call: TRBJ1-1
v_call: TRBV12-2
cdr3_aa: CASRLIREGTWENTEAFF
cdr3_nt: TGTGCAAGTCGCTTGATCAGAGAGGGGACTTGGGAGAACACTGAAGCTTTCTTT

d_call: TRBD2
clone_size: -
j_call: TRBJ2-1
v_call: TRBV4-3
cdr3_aa: CASSQSGVINEQFF
cdr3_nt: TGCGCCAGCAGCCAGAGCGGGGTTATCAATGAGCAGTTCTTC

d_call: -
clone_size: once
j_call: TRBJ1-2
v_call: TRBV2
cdr3_aa: CASMVGAGGYTF
cdr3_nt: TGTGCCAGCATGGTAGGGGCGGGAGGCTACACCTTC

d_call: -
clone_size: -
j_call: TRBJ2-1
v_call: TRBV11-3
cdr3_aa: CASSPQGNEQFF
cdr3_nt: TGTGCCAGCAGCCCGCAGGGGAATGAGCAGTTCTTC

d_call: TRBD2
clone_size: -
j_call: TRBJ2-1
v_call: TRBV6-6
cdr3_aa: CASSYPGGAGVF
cdr3_nt: TGTGCCAGCAGTTACCCGGGGGGGGCTGGTGTCTTC